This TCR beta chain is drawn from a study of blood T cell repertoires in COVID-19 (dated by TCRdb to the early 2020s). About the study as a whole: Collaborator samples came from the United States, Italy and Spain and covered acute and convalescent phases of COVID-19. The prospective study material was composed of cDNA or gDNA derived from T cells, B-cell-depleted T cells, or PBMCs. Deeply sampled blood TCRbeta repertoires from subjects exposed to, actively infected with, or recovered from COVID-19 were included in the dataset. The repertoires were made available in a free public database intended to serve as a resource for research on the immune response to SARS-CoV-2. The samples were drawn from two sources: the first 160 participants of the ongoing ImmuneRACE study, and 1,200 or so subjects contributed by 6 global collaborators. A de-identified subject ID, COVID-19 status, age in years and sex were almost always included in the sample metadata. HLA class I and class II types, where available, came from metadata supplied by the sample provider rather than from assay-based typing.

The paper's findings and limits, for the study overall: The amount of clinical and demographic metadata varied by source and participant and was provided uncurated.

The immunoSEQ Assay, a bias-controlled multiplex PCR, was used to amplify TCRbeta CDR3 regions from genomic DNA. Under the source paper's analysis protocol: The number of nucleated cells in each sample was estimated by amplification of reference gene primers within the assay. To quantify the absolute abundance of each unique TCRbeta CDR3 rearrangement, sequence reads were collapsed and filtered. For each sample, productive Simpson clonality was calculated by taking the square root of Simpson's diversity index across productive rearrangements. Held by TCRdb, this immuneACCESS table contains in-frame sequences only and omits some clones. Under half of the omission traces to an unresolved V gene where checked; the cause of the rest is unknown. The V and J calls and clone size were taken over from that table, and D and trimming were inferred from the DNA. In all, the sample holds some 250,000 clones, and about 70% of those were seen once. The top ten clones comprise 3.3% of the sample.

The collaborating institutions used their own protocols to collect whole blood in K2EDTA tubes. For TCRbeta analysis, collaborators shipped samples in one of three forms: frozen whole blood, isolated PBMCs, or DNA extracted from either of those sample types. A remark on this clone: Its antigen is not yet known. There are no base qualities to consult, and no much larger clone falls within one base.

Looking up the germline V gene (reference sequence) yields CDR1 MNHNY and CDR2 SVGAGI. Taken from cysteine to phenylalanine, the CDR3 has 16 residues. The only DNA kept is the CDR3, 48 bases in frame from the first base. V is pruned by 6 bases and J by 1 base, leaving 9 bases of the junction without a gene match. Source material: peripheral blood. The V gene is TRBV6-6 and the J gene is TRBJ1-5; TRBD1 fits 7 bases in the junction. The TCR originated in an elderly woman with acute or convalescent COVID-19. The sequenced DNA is TGTGCCAGCAGCCCACCGGGACAGCCAAGCAATCAGCCCCAGCATTTT. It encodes CASSPPGQPSNQPQHF.